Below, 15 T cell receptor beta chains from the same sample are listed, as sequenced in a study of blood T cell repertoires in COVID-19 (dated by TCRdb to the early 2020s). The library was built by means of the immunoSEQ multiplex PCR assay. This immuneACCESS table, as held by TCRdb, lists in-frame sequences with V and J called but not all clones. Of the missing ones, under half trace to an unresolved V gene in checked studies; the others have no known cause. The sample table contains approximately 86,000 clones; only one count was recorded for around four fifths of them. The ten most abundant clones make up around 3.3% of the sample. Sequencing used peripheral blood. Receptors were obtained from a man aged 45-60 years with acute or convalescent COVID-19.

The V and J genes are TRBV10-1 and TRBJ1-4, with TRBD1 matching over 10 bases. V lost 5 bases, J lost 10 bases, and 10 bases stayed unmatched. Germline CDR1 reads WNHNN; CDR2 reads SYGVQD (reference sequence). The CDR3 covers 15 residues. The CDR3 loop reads CASSSAGTGERKLFF. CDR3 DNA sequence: TGCGCCAGCAGTAGCGCCGGGACAGGGGAAAGAAAACTGTTTTTT.

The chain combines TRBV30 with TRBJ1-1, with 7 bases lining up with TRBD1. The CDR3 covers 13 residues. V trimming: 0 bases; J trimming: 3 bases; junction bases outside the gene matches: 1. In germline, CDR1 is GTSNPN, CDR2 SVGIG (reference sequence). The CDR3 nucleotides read TGTGCCTGGAGTGTACAGGGGCACACTGAAGCTTTCTTT. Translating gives CAWSVQGHTEAFF.

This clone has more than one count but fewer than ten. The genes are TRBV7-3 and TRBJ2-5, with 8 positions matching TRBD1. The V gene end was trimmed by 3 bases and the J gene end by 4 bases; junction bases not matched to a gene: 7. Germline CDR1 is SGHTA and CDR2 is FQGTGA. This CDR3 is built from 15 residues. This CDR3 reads CASSFFGDRSETQYF. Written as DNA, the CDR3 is TGTGCCAGCAGCTTTTTTGGGGACAGGTCAGAGACCCAGTACTTC.

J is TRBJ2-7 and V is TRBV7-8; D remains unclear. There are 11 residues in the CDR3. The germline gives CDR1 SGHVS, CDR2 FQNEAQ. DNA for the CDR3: TGTGCATCGAGCGAAGCCTACGAGCAGTACTTC. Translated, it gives CASSEAYEQYF.

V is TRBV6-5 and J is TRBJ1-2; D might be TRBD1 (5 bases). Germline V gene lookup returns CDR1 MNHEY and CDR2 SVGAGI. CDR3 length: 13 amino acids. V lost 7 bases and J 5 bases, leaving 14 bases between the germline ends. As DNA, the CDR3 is TGTGCCAGCACTCCCGCACGGGGGTATGGCTACACCTTC. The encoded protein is CASTPARGYGYTF.

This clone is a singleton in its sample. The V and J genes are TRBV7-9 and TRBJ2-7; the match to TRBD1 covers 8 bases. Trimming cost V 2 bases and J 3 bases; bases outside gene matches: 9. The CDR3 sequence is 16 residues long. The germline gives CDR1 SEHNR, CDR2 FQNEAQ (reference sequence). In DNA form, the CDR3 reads TGTGCCAGCAGCTTAAGGCCGGGACAGGAGGACTACGAGCAGTACTTC. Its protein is CASSLRPGQEDYEQYF. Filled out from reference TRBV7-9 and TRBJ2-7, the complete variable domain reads DTGVSQNPRHKITKRGQNVTFRCDPISEHNRLYWYRQTLGQGPEFLTYFQNEAQLEKSRLLSDRFSAERPKGSFSTLEIQRTEQGDSAMYLCASSLRPGQEDYEQYFGPGTRLTVT.

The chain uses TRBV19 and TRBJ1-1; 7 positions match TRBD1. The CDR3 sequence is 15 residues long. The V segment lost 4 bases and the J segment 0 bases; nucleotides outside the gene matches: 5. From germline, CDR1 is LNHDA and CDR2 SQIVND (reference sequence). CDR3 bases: TGTGCCAGTAGTAAGCAGGGGGTAGTGAACACTGAAGCTTTCTTT. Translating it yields CASSKQGVVNTEAFF.

The CDR3 protein is CASSQQRDPYNEQFF. The CDR3 DNA is TGCGCCAGCAGCCAACAGCGGGATCCCTACAATGAGCAGTTCTTC. J is TRBJ2-1 and V is TRBV4-1, with 7 bases matching TRBD2. This CDR3 region has 15 residues. Trimming removed 2 bases from V and 2 bases from J; junction bases left unmatched: 3. Germline loops: CDR1 MGHRA, CDR2 YSYEKL.

The CDR3 DNA reads TGTGCCAGCAGACCCGGAGAGGGTGGGACTAGCGGGTTCTACGAGCAGTACTTC. It encodes CASRPGEGGTSGFYEQYF. The V and J genes are TRBV19 and TRBJ2-7, with TRBD2 matching over 12 bases. The CDR3 loop spans 18 amino acids. With 9 bases clipped from V and 3 bases from J, the junction kept 18 bases outside the gene matches. Germline CDR1 LNHDA, CDR2 SQIVND (reference sequence).

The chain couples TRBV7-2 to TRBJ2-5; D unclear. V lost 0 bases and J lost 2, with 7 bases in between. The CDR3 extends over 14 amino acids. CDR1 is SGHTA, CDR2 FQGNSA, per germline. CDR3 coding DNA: TGTGCCAGCAGCTTAGCAATGGCTCAAGAGACCCAGTACTTC. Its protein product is CASSLAMAQETQYF.

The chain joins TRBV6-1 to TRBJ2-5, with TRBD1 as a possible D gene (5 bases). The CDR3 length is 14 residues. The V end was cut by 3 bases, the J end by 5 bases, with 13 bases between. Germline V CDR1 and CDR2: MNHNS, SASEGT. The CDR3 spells CASSDPWPGETQYF. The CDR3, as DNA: TGTGCCAGCAGTGATCCGTGGCCAGGGGAGACCCAGTACTTC.

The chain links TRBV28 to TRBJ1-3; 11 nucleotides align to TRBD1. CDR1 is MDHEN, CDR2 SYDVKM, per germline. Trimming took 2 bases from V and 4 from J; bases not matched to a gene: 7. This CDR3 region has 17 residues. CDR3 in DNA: TGTGCCAGCAGTTTAGTAGGACAGGGGGCAAAAGGAAACACCATATATTTT. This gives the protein CASSLVGQGAKGNTIYF.

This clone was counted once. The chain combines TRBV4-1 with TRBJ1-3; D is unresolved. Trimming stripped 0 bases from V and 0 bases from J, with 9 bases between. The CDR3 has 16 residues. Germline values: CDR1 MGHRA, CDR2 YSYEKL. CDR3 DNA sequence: TGCGCCAGCAGCCAAGATCCCCAGAACTCTGGAAACACCATATATTTT. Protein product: CASSQDPQNSGNTIYF.

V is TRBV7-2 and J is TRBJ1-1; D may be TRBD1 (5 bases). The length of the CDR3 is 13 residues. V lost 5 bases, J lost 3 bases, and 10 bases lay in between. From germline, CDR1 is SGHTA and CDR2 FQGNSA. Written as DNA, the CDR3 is TGTGCCAGCAGCCCGAGACAGCACACTGAAGCTTTCTTT. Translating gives CASSPRQHTEAFF.

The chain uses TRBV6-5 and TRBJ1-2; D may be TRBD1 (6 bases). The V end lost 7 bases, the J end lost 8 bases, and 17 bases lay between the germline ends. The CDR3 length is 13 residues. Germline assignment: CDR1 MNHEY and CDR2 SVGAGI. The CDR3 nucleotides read TGTGCCAGCACACCCGGGACAAATCCCGGCTACACCTTC. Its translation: CASTPGTNPGYTF.